The clone carrying this T cell receptor (beta chain) was counted only a few times. The germline CDR1 and CDR2 sequences are SGHTA and FQGTGA. CDR3 length equals 14 residues. V lost 5 bases to trimming and J lost 5 bases; unmatched junction nucleotides: 3. The data were obtained in a study of shared clonotypes between healthy human individuals. Amplification in unsorted PBMC replicate PCRs started from roughly 330 ng DNA, which equals 28,000 or so T cell genomes. TCRdb keeps only in-frame clones here, not all; method: immunoSEQ multiplex PCR. The sample contains about half a million clones, roughly 80% of which appear only once.

The receptor was isolated from a woman aged 40-49 years in good health. Some clones in this sample may be carry-over from other donors' samples. Sequencing was performed on PBMCs. J is TRBJ2-7 and V is TRBV7-3; 13 bases line up with TRBD2. The CDR3 nucleotides read TGTGCCAGCAGCCCCGGACTAGCGGGAGACGAGCAGTACTTC. The encoded protein is CASSPGLAGDEQYF.